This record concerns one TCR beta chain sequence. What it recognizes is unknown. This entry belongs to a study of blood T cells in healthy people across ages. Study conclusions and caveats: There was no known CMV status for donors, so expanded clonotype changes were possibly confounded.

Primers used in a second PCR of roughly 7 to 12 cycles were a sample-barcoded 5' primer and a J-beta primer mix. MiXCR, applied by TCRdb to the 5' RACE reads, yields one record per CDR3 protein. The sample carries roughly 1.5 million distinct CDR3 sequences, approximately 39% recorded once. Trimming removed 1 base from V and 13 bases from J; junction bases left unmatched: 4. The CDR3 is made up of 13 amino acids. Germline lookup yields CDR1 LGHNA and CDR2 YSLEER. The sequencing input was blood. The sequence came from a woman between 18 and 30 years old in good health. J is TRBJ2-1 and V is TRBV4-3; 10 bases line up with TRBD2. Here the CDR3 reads CASSQVSGGPQFF. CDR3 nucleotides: TGCGCCAGCAGCCAAGTTAGCGGGGGGCCACAGTTCTTC.